This entry lists 27 T cell receptor beta chains sequenced from one sample in a study of blood T cells in healthy people across ages. A sample-barcoded 5' primer and a J-beta primer mix were used in a second PCR of roughly 7 to 12 cycles. TCRdb reprocessed the 5' RACE reads via MiXCR and lists one record per CDR3 protein. This table has about 2 million distinct CDR3 sequences, around half appearing once. Input material: blood. These receptors were taken from a woman aged 40-49 years in good health.

J is TRBJ2-5 and V is TRBV11-2, with D maybe TRBD2 (6 bases). This CDR3 spans 17 amino acids. The germline V gene has CDR1 SGHAT and CDR2 FQNNGV. Deletions cut 4 bases from V and 1 base from J, with 19 bases between. In DNA, the CDR3 is TGTGCCAGCAGCTATCGGAGGGTAGCGGAATCCCAAGAGACCCAGTACTTC. This codes for CASSYRRVAESQETQYF.

This clonotype has only a few counts. This chain connects TRBV13 to TRBJ2-1; TRBD2 matches at 11 bases. J was trimmed by 4 bases and V by 8 bases; bases with no gene match: 4. This CDR3 is 14 amino acids long. In germline, CDR1 is PRHDT, CDR2 FYEKMQ (reference sequence). The CDR3 loop is CASVGLADYNEQFF. As DNA, the CDR3 is TGTGCCAGCGTGGGACTAGCGGATTACAATGAGCAGTTCTTC.

This CDR3 reads CASSTQVGPYGYTF. The CDR3 coding sequence is TGTGCCAGTAGTACCCAAGTGGGCCCCTATGGCTACACCTTC. The chain joins TRBV19 to TRBJ1-2; no definite D call. The CDR3 is 14 residues long. V lost 4 bases and J 4 bases, leaving 13 bases between the germline ends. Germline loops: CDR1 LNHDA, CDR2 SQIVND (reference sequence).

The rearrangement joins TRBV7-2 to TRBJ1-1; perhaps TRBD1 as D (6 bases). The CDR3 length is 14 residues. CDR1 and CDR2 (germline): SGHTA, FQGNSA. Trimming took 6 bases from V and 3 from J, leaving 14 bases between them. As DNA, the CDR3 is TGTGCCAGCAGGATTATAGGGGGAGACACTGAAGCTTTCTTT. Amino acids: CASRIIGGDTEAFF.

The chain uses TRBV7-2 and TRBJ2-6; TRBD1 matches 9 bases. CDR1 and CDR2 (germline): SGHTA, FQGNSA. V shed 5 bases, J shed 2 bases, and the junction held 22 bases outside the gene matches. This CDR3 is built from 22 residues. The CDR3 DNA reads as TGTGCCAGCAGCAACCAGGGGTCAAGCAGGACAGGGGCCGCTGCTGGGGCCAACGTCCTGACTTTC. Amino acid sequence: CASSNQGSSRTGAAAGANVLTF. The full variable domain, completed using reference TRBV7-2 and TRBJ2-6, is GAGVSQSPSNKVTEKGKDVELRCDPISGHTALYWYRQSLGQGLEFLIYFQGNSAPDKSGLPSDRFSAERTGGSVSTLTIQRTQQEDSAVYLCASSNQGSSRTGAAAGANVLTFGAGSRLTVL.

This clonotype was seen repeatedly, ten times or more. The chain recombines TRBV5-6 with TRBJ2-5; D is possibly TRBD1 (6 bases). Trimming shortened V by 2 bases and J by 1 base, and 9 bases separated the two germline ends. There are 14 residues in the CDR3. CDR1 is SGHDT, CDR2 YYEEEE, per germline. For the CDR3, the DNA is TGTGCCAGCAGCTTTACAGGGCGCCAAGAGACCCAGTACTTC. Protein: CASSFTGRQETQYF.

V gene TRBV27 combines with J gene TRBJ2-7; 7 bases are a match to TRBD1. The J call may be incorrect, as the DNA end agrees better with TRBJ2-5. Germline values: CDR1 MNHEY, CDR2 SMNVEV (reference sequence). CDR3 length: 16 amino acids. Here the CDR3 reads CASRTTPGTEEETQYF. The CDR3 DNA follows: TGTGCCAGCAGAACCACACCAGGGACAGAGGAAGAGACCCAGTACTTC.

The chain uses TRBV29-1 and TRBJ2-7, with 9 bases fitting TRBD1. Germline CDR1 reads SQVTM; CDR2 reads ANQGSEA. V was clipped by 4 bases and J by 5 bases; unmatched bases: 12. The CDR3 runs to 15 residues. The CDR3 reads CSVVETGTGRDEQYF. For the CDR3, the DNA is TGCAGCGTTGTTGAGACTGGGACAGGGAGGGACGAGCAGTACTTC.

This chain uses TRBV7-2 with TRBJ2-3; unclear D gene. V gave up 5 bases and J gave up 2 bases, with 11 bases separating them. The CDR3 is made up of 14 amino acids. Germline CDR1 reads SGHTA; CDR2 reads FQGNSA. For the CDR3, the DNA is TGTGCCAGCAGCAACCGGCGGACCACAGATACGCAGTATTTT. As protein: CASSNRRTTDTQYF.

In this sample, this clonotype turned up a few times. The rearrangement links TRBV20-1 to TRBJ2-5; a possible D gene is TRBD1 (5 bases). The CDR3 has 13 residues. The germline V gene has CDR1 DFQATT and CDR2 SNEGSKA (reference sequence). The V end was cut by 6 bases, the J end by 5 bases, with 16 bases between. This CDR3 reads CSAKNPRQETQYF. The CDR3 DNA is TGCAGTGCAAAAAATCCCCGACAGGAGACCCAGTACTTC.

The genes are TRBV20-1 and TRBJ1-5, with D perhaps matching TRBD1 (5 bases). In germline, CDR1 is DFQATT, CDR2 SNEGSKA (reference sequence). The CDR3 totals 13 residues. V was shortened by 6 bases and J by 3 bases, with 12 bases between the two germline ends. The CDR3 spells CSATAGDNQPQHF. CDR3 DNA: TGCAGTGCCACGGCGGGGGACAATCAGCCCCAGCATTTT.

This clonotype came up a few times. The chain couples TRBV5-1 to TRBJ1-1; TRBD1 aligns across 7 bases. Germline V gene data show CDR1 as SGHRS and CDR2 as YFSETQ. This CDR3 comprises 14 residues. With 0 bases clipped from V and 7 bases from J, the junction kept 6 bases outside the gene matches. CDR3 loop: CASSLADRAVEAFF. For the CDR3, the DNA is TGCGCCAGCAGCTTGGCAGACAGGGCGGTTGAAGCTTTCTTT.

This clonotype has only a few counts. This rearrangement joins TRBV11-2 to TRBJ1-2, with a tentative D call TRBD1 (6 bases). CDR1 is SGHAT, CDR2 FQNNGV, per germline. CDR3 size: 11 residues. V was shortened by 5 bases and J by 8 bases, with 9 bases between the two germline ends. CDR3 bases: TGTGCCAGCAGCCAGGGGTGGGGCTACACCTTC. It yields the protein CASSQGWGYTF.

The rearrangement uses TRBV14 and TRBJ2-1, with D unresolved. V gave up 0 bases and J gave up 8 bases, with 11 bases separating them. This CDR3 is 14 amino acids long. The V gene's germline CDR1 is SGHDN and CDR2 FVKESK. CDR3 protein: CASSQDGLSDEQFF. CDR3 nucleotides: TGTGCCAGCAGCCAAGATGGGCTGTCAGATGAGCAGTTCTTC.

This chain connects TRBV28 to TRBJ2-1, with 7 bases that match TRBD2. CDR3 length: 15 amino acids. Germline V gene data show CDR1 as MDHEN and CDR2 as SYDVKM. The V segment lost 5 bases and the J segment 2 bases; nucleotides outside the gene matches: 6. DNA of the CDR3: TGTGCCAGCAGTACAAGCGGGGACCCCTACAATGAGCAGTTCTTC. Translated, it gives CASSTSGDPYNEQFF.

The chain employs TRBV15 and TRBJ2-1; TRBD1 aligns across 11 bases. Germline loops: CDR1 LNHNV, CDR2 YYDKDF (reference sequence). The J segment lost 2 bases and the V segment lost 5 bases, leaving 2 bases of the junction unmatched. The CDR3 consists of 15 residues. In DNA, the CDR3 is TGTGCCACCAGCGGGGGACAGGGGGCCTACAATGAGCAGTTCTTC. Translated: CATSGGQGAYNEQFF.

This chain joins TRBV9 and TRBJ2-3; 9 nucleotides line up with TRBD1. The V and J ends lost 4 bases and 0 bases, in that order; junction bases with no gene match: 6. CDR1 is SGDLS, CDR2 YYNGEE, per germline. The CDR3 is 16 residues long. The CDR3 sequence is CASSTRQGGSTDTQYF. DNA of the CDR3: TGTGCCAGCAGCACCCGACAGGGGGGAAGCACAGATACGCAGTATTTT.

V and J are TRBV6-5 and TRBJ1-2; no clear D. CDR3 size: 14 residues. The V gene's germline CDR1 is MNHEY and CDR2 SVGAGI. Trimming took 0 bases from V and 4 from J, leaving 9 bases between them. This CDR3 reads CASSYSGGRYGYTF. The CDR3 coding sequence is TGTGCCAGCAGTTACTCCGGCGGGCGCTATGGCTACACCTTC.

The chain links TRBV5-1 to TRBJ2-3, with D unresolved. CDR1 is SGHRS, CDR2 YFSETQ, per germline. V lost 2 bases to trimming and J lost 2 bases, with 12 bases between them. The CDR3 runs to 15 residues. The CDR3 loop is CASSFQNGYTDTQYF. The DNA of the CDR3 is TGCGCCAGCAGCTTTCAAAACGGCTACACAGATACGCAGTATTTT.

The V gene is TRBV4-3, the J gene TRBJ2-1, with 7 bases identical to TRBD1. CDR3 length equals 15 residues. Trimming cost V 1 base and J 10 bases; bases outside gene matches: 10. Per germline, CDR1 LGHNA and CDR2 YSLEER. DNA of the CDR3: TGCGCCAGCAGCCAAGCCCGGACAGGACCGGCCGAGCAGTTCTTC. Protein sequence: CASSQARTGPAEQFF.

The chain links TRBV24-1 to TRBJ2-5, with D perhaps being TRBD1 or TRBD2 (5 bases each). Germline values: CDR1 KGHDR, CDR2 SFDVKD. Deletions cut 0 bases from V and 11 bases from J, with 15 bases between. The CDR3 spans 14 residues. CDR3 in DNA: TGTGCCACCAGTGATTTGGGGGGATACAATGAGCAGTACTTC. Its protein is CATSDLGGYNEQYF.

The chain uses TRBV2 and TRBJ2-7; 7 bases match TRBD1. CDR1 and CDR2 from the germline V gene are SNHLY and FYNNEI. The CDR3 loop spans 14 amino acids. The junction had 9 bases not matched to a gene; V was cut back by 4 bases and J by 6 bases. The CDR3 reads CASSAETGLGEQYF. CDR3 DNA: TGTGCCAGCAGTGCGGAGACAGGGTTGGGCGAGCAGTACTTC. The complete variable domain, with remaining parts taken from reference TRBV2 and TRBJ2-7, reads EPEVTQTPSHQVTQMGQEVILRCVPISNHLYFYWYRQILGQKVEFLVSFYNNEISEKSEIFDDQFSVERPDGSNFTLKIRSTKLEDSAMYFCASSAETGLGEQYFGPGTRLTVT.

This clonotype was seen many times. The chain employs TRBV20-1 and TRBJ2-7, with unresolved D. Trimming took off 1 base at V and 1 base at J, with 8 bases between the two ends. CDR1 is DFQATT and CDR2 is SNEGSKA in the germline V gene (reference sequence). The CDR3 covers 13 residues. DNA for the CDR3: TGCAGTGCTAGAGGCGGCGGATCCTACGAGCAGTACTTC. Protein sequence: CSARGGGSYEQYF.

V and J are TRBV27 and TRBJ2-7; no clear D gene. Trimming removed 0 bases from V and 7 bases from J, with 10 bases in between. CDR3 length equals 13 residues. Looked up from germline, CDR1 is MNHEY and CDR2 is SMNVEV (reference sequence). This CDR3 reads CASSLSKVVEQYF. The CDR3 DNA follows: TGTGCCAGCAGTTTATCGAAGGTTGTAGAGCAGTACTTC.

This sequence joins TRBV20-1 and TRBJ2-1; the match to TRBD2 covers 11 bases. Trimming took 2 bases from V and 0 from J; bases not matched to a gene: 3. Germline lookup yields CDR1 DFQATT and CDR2 SNEGSKA (reference sequence). This CDR3 is 16 amino acids long. CDR3 DNA sequence: TGCAGTGCTAGACTAGCGGGGGGATACTCCTACAATGAGCAGTTCTTC. It specifies CSARLAGGYSYNEQFF.

The chain employs TRBV7-9 and TRBJ2-5; possibly TRBD2 for D (6 bases). CDR3 size: 15 residues. The V gene's germline CDR1 is SEHNR and CDR2 FQNEAQ (reference sequence). Trimming pared 2 bases from V and 5 bases from J, leaving 15 bases between. The CDR3, as DNA: TGTGCCAGCAGCTTACCGACTAGATTTTTCGAGACCCAGTACTTC. This sequence encodes CASSLPTRFFETQYF.

V is TRBV14 and J is TRBJ2-7; D remains unclear. The end of the DNA aligns better with TRBJ2-5, so the J call may be wrong. The CDR3 length is 14 residues. Germline CDR1 SGHDN, CDR2 FVKESK. CDR3 nucleotides: TGTGCCAGCAGCCAAGATTTTAACGTGGAGACCCAGTACTTC. Translation: CASSQDFNVETQYF.